Presented here are 18 T cell receptor beta chains from one specimen sequenced in a study of blood T cell repertoires in COVID-19. TCRdb's table, derived via immunoSEQ multiplex PCR, lists solely in-frame clones and lacks some. The data contain around 130,000 clones, about four fifths of them seen just once; the ten biggest clones take up approximately 12%. Sequenced material: peripheral blood. The receptors here all came from a woman in her thirties who had recovered from COVID-19.

The gene calls are TRBV5-1 and TRBJ1-2; 10 bases fit TRBD1. Germline V CDR1 and CDR2: SGHRS, YFSETQ. This CDR3 region has 18 residues. Trimming removed 0 bases from V and 0 bases from J; junction bases left unmatched: 8. CDR3 sequence: CASSLVGQGGYPNYGYTF. The CDR3 bases are TGCGCCAGCAGCTTGGTTGGACAGGGGGGTTATCCTAACTATGGCTACACCTTC.

This clone occurred a few times. The chain combines TRBV11-2 with TRBJ1-6; 12 bases map to TRBD1. The CDR3 length is 16 residues. Trimming cost V 0 bases and J 8 bases; bases outside gene matches: 2. From germline, CDR1 is SGHAT and CDR2 FQNNGV. The CDR3 reads CASSLEGQGAHSPLHF. CDR3 bases: TGTGCCAGCAGCTTAGAGGGACAGGGGGCGCATTCACCCCTCCACTTT.

The rearrangement joins TRBV18 to TRBJ2-3; 9 positions match TRBD2. V trimming: 4 bases; J trimming: 5 bases; junction bases outside the gene matches: 4. The germline V gene has CDR1 KGHSH and CDR2 LQKENI. The CDR3 spans 14 residues. The CDR3 nucleotides are TGTGCCAGCTCACGCGGGAGGGCCGAAGATACGCAGTATTTT. This codes for CASSRGRAEDTQYF.

The chain uses TRBV20-1 and TRBJ2-7, with D unclear. Per the germline V gene, CDR1 is DFQATT and CDR2 is SNEGSKA (reference sequence). CDR3 size: 10 residues. Trimming took off 3 bases at V and 7 bases at J, with 7 bases between the two ends. CDR3 coding DNA: TGCAGTGCTAGCCAGAAAGAGCAGTACTTC. Translating it yields CSASQKEQYF.

The rearrangement joins TRBV7-2 to TRBJ2-7; TRBD1 aligns across 7 bases. The ends lost 4 bases at V and 2 bases at J; junction bases unmatched: 5. The CDR3 totals 14 residues. Looked up from germline, CDR1 is SGHTA and CDR2 is FQGNSA. In DNA, the CDR3 is TGTGCCAGCAGCTCGTACAGGGGCACCTACGAGCAGTACTTC. Translation gives CASSSYRGTYEQYF.

This clone was detected only once. The chain has TRBV7-6 and TRBJ1-1, with 7 bases lining up with TRBD1. The germline V gene has CDR1 SGHVS and CDR2 FNYEAQ. The CDR3 extends over 16 amino acids. V shed 1 base, J shed 4 bases, and the junction held 9 bases outside the gene matches. The CDR3 loop reads CASSLESGTVVTEAFF. CDR3 nucleotides: TGTGCCAGCAGCTTAGAGTCCGGGACAGTAGTCACTGAAGCTTTCTTT.

On this clone: An end of the junction does not agree with germline; a read error may underlie this. The V call is TRBV11-2, the J call TRBJ2-1; TRBD2 matches at 11 bases. Germline V lookup: CDR1 SGHAT, CDR2 FQNNGV. The length of the CDR3 is 15 residues. Here the CDR3 DNA reads TGTGCCAGCAGTTTAGCGGGAGGGCCCTACAATGAGCAGTTCTTC. Translated: CASSLAGGPYNEQFF.

The chain uses TRBV28 and TRBJ1-5; TRBD1 is a possible D gene (6 bases). This CDR3 region has 13 residues. The V gene's germline CDR1 is MDHEN and CDR2 SYDVKM. V was clipped by 4 bases and J by 2 bases, with 6 bases between them. The CDR3, as DNA: TGTGCCAGCAGTTGGACAGGCAATCAGCCCCAGCATTTT. As protein: CASSWTGNQPQHF.

The gene calls are TRBV7-6 and TRBJ1-4; the match to TRBD1 covers 10 bases. CDR1 is SGHVS, CDR2 FNYEAQ, per germline. Losses at the gene ends were 3 bases for V and 6 bases for J; bases not matched to a gene: 7. This CDR3 contains 16 residues. The CDR3: CASSFFSGTGDEKLFF. CDR3 coding DNA: TGTGCCAGCAGCTTTTTCTCCGGGACAGGGGATGAAAAACTGTTTTTT.

The gene calls are TRBV9 and TRBJ2-5; D is unclear. Germline assignment: CDR1 SGDLS and CDR2 YYNGEE. CDR3 length: 14 residues. The V end was cut by 0 bases, the J end by 1 base, with 7 bases between. The CDR3 DNA follows: TGTGCCAGCAGCGTAGGTCCTGTCCAAGAGACCCAGTACTTC. This encodes CASSVGPVQETQYF.

The sample holds a few counts of this clone. The chain combines TRBV7-9 with TRBJ1-2; weak D call: TRBD1 (5 bases). With 1 base removed from V and 4 bases from J, the gap between germline ends came to 19 bases. CDR3 length equals 17 residues. In germline, CDR1 is SEHNR, CDR2 FQNEAQ (reference sequence). The CDR3 region has the DNA TGTGCCAGCAGCTTAGAACAGGCCTGGGGTTCGGTCTATGGCTACACCTTC. Translated, it gives CASSLEQAWGSVYGYTF.

This sequence joins TRBV10-1 and TRBJ1-1, with 11 bases identical to TRBD1. This CDR3 comprises 16 residues. V was clipped by 6 bases and J by 4 bases; unmatched bases: 10. Germline-derived CDR1 and CDR2 are WNHNN and SYGVQD (reference sequence). CDR3 sequence reads: CASSPGQGAGSTEAFF. In nucleotides, the CDR3 is TGCGCCAGCAGCCCCGGACAGGGGGCAGGTTCCACTGAAGCTTTCTTT.

This chain connects TRBV6-5 to TRBJ2-1; TRBD1 might be the D (5 bases). With 1 base removed from V and 6 bases from J, the gap between germline ends came to 7 bases. The CDR3 sequence is 13 residues long. Germline CDR1 reads MNHEY; CDR2 reads SVGAGI. The CDR3 DNA follows: TGTGCCAGCAGTTACTATGACAGCAATGAGCAGTTCTTC. Protein: CASSYYDSNEQFF.

This chain uses TRBV3-1 (or the pseudogene TRBV3-2) with TRBJ2-4, with D perhaps matching TRBD1 (6 bases). Germline CDR1 is LGHDT and CDR2 is YNNKEL (reference sequence). This CDR3 is built from 14 residues. Between the trimmed V and J ends, which lost 3 bases and 3 bases, there was a span of 9 bases. The CDR3 DNA reads TGTGCCAGCAGCCAGGGGGCACTCAAAAACATTCAGTACTTC. Amino acids: CASSQGALKNIQYF.

The genes are TRBV9 and TRBJ2-7, with D maybe TRBD1 (6 bases). The germline V gene has CDR1 SGDLS and CDR2 YYNGEE. The V gene lost 3 bases and the J gene lost 3 bases, with 10 bases spanning the gap. The CDR3 contains 13 residues. The CDR3 DNA reads TGTGCCAGCAGCGACGAACAGGGCTACGAGCAGTACTTC. It is translated as CASSDEQGYEQYF.

The chain employs TRBV27 and TRBJ1-3; unclear D gene. CDR1 and CDR2 from the germline V gene are MNHEY and SMNVEV (reference sequence). The CDR3 is 15 amino acids. V was shortened by 0 bases and J by 3 bases, with 9 bases between the two germline ends. CDR3: CASSLSTGGGNTIYF. The CDR3 DNA reads TGTGCCAGCAGTTTATCGACGGGAGGTGGAAACACCATATATTTT.

The genes are TRBV7-9 and TRBJ2-1; TRBD1 matches 11 bases. V dropped 6 bases and J dropped 8; count of bases not matched to a gene: 9. The CDR3 runs 15 residues. Germline V CDR1 and CDR2: SEHNR, FQNEAQ (reference sequence). This chain's CDR3 is CASSRPGQGVYEQFF. CDR3 sequence (DNA): TGTGCCAGCAGTCGACCGGGACAGGGGGTTTATGAGCAGTTCTTC.

The chain recombines TRBV7-2 with TRBJ2-3; 7 bases agree with TRBD2. CDR3 length: 17 residues. Germline V gene data show CDR1 as SGHTA and CDR2 as FQGNSA. V lost 1 base, J lost 2 bases, and 9 bases stayed unmatched. The CDR3 reads CASSLGIAGGITDTQYF. Here the CDR3 DNA reads TGTGCCAGCAGCTTAGGGATAGCCGGGGGGATCACAGATACGCAGTATTTT. Full variable domain (outside the CDR3, taken from reference TRBV7-2 and TRBJ2-3): GAGVSQSPSNKVTEKGKDVELRCDPISGHTALYWYRQSLGQGLEFLIYFQGNSAPDKSGLPSDRFSAERTGGSVSTLTIQRTQQEDSAVYLCASSLGIAGGITDTQYFGPGTRLTVL.